This TCR beta chain stems from a study of chemoradiotherapy in HPV16-positive cancers. Study-level results: Better recurrence-free survival went with HPV-responsive T-cell expansion in HPV16-positive patients.

Profiled with immunoSEQ multiplex PCR; TCRdb holds only in-frame clones, not every one. This table holds 3,000 to 3,500 clones, roughly nine tenths found once. The germline gives CDR1 SNHLY, CDR2 FYNNEI. The CDR3 sequence is 13 residues long. V was trimmed by 3 bases and J by 5 bases, leaving 11 bases between them. For this clone: Its specificity is unknown.

The V and J genes are TRBV2 and TRBJ2-7; D unresolved. The material was tumor tissue, obtained from a patient who underwent chemoradiotherapy. The TCR sequence derives from a human donor with HPV-associated anogenital cancer. CDR3 bases: TGTGCCAGCAGTGAGTCCAGCACCCACGAGCAGTACTTC. Amino acids: CASSESSTHEQYF.